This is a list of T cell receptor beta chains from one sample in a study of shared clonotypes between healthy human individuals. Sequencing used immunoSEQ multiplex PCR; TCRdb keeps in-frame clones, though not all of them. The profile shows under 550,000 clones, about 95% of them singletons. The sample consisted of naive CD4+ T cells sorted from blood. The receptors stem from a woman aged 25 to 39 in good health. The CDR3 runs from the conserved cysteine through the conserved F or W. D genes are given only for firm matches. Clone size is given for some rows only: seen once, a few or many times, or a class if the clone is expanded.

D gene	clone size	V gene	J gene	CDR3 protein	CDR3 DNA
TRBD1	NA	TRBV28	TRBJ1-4	CASSPRQGMEEKLFF	TGTGCCAGCAGCCCGAGACAGGGGATGGAAGAAAAACTGTTTTTT
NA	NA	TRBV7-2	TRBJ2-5	CASSFYWSLIETQYF	TGTGCCAGCAGCTTTTATTGGAGCTTGATAGAGACCCAGTACTTC
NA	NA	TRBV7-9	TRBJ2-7	CASSSRETAYEQYF	TGTGCCAGCAGCTCTAGGGAAACTGCCTACGAGCAGTACTTC
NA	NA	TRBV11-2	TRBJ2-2	CASSLALNTGELFF	TGTGCCAGCAGCTTAGCCCTAAACACCGGGGAGCTGTTTTTT
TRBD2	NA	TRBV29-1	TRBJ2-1	CSGGGGRGHEQFF	TGCAGCGGGGGTGGCGGGAGGGGTCATGAGCAGTTCTTC
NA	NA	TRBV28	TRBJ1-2	CASRLNSGLNYGYTF	TGTGCCAGCAGGTTAAATAGCGGCCTGAACTATGGCTACACCTTC
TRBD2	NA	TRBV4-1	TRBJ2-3	CASSLPRGGLAVEGTDTQYF	TGCGCCAGCAGCCTCCCAAGGGGGGGACTAGCGGTGGAGGGCACAGATACGCAGTATTTT
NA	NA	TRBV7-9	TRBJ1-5	CASSSLGPQHF	TGTGCCAGCAGCTCCCTGGGGCCCCAGCATTTT
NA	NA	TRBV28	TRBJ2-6	CASSITGTGANVLTF	TGTGCCAGCAGCATCACAGGTACTGGGGCCAACGTCCTGACTTTC
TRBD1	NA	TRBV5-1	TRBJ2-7	CASSSGTDPYEQYF	TGCGCCAGCAGCTCCGGGACAGACCCCTACGAGCAGTACTTC
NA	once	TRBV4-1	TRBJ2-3	CASSQAGGRDTDTQYF	TGCGCCAGCAGCCAGGCAGGGGGGCGGGACACAGATACGCAGTATTTT
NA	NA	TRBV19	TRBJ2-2	CASSITGVGELFF	TGTGCCAGTAGTATAACGGGAGTCGGGGAGCTGTTTTTT
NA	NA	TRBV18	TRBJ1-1	CASSPLEPMRLYTEAFF	TGTGCCAGCTCACCACTTGAGCCAATGAGACTTTACACTGAAGCTTTCTTT
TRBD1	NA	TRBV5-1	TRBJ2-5	CASSLGPGQGQETQYF	TGCGCCAGCAGCTTGGGACCGGGACAGGGTCAAGAGACCCAGTACTTC
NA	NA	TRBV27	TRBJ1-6	CATGRATISYNSPLHF	TGTGCCACCGGGAGGGCCACCATCTCCTATAATTCACCCCTCCACTTT
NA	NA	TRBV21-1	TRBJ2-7	CASSRPGTSGTYEQYF	TGTGCCAGCAGCAGACCCGGGACTAGCGGGACCTACGAGCAGTACTTC
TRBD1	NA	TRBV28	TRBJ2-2	CASTHGTGQGTGELFF	TGTGCCAGCACCCACGGGACTGGACAGGGCACCGGGGAGCTGTTTTTT
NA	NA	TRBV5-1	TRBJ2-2	CASSLVAGGNTGELFF	TGCGCCAGCAGCTTGGTCGCGGGCGGGAACACCGGGGAGCTGTTTTTT
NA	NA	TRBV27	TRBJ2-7	CASSPNRGTYEQYF	TGTGCCAGCAGTCCAAATCGGGGTACCTACGAGCAGTACTTC
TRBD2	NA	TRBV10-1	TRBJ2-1	CASSDTSGTSYNEQFF	TGCGCCAGCAGTGACACTAGCGGGACCTCCTACAATGAGCAGTTCTTC
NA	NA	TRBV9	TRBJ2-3	CASSVGVADSDTQYF	TGTGCCAGCAGCGTAGGAGTAGCGGATTCAGATACGCAGTATTTT
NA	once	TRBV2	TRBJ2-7	CASIRDFSSYEQYF	TGTGCCAGCATCCGGGACTTTAGCTCCTACGAGCAGTACTTC
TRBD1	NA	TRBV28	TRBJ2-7	CASSHDPGQGRLYEQYF	TGTGCCAGCAGTCACGACCCAGGACAGGGAAGGCTCTACGAGCAGTACTTC
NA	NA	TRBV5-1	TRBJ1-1	CASSVRPEYTEAFF	TGCGCCAGCAGCGTCCGTCCGGAGTACACTGAAGCTTTCTTT
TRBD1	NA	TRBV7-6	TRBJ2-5	CASKKARGRGQYF	TGTGCCAGCAAGAAGGCCAGGGGGAGAGGGCAGTACTTC
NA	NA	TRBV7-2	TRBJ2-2	CASSGRRGHTGELFF	TGTGCCAGCAGCGGCCGGCGGGGACACACCGGGGAGCTGTTTTTT